The 25 T cell receptor beta chains in this list originate from one sample, sequenced in a study of T-cell reconstitution after alpha-beta-depleted transplantation in children. A library of TCRbeta sequences, prepared with unique molecular identifiers, was generated. TCRdb re-analysed the PCR reads in MiXCR, keeping a single row per CDR3 protein. The sample contains hundreds of thousands of distinct CDR3 sequences, 10% to 15% of which appear only once. The source was PBMCs, mostly from graft donor cells, collected 360 days after TCRalphabeta/CD19-depleted stem cell transplant. All receptors come from a male patient younger than 18 who had a stem cell transplant for acute myeloid leukemia, so the T cells may come from the graft donor.

The rearrangement uses TRBV6-5 and TRBJ2-3; 11 nucleotides align to TRBD2. The CDR3 is 16 residues long. Looked up from germline, CDR1 is MNHEY and CDR2 is SVGAGI. The V and J ends lost 4 bases and 6 bases, in that order; junction bases with no gene match: 9. CDR3 DNA sequence: TGTGCCAGCAGTTTAGGGCTAGCGGGGGGTAGGGATACGCAGTATTTT. It translates to CASSLGLAGGRDTQYF.

This clonotype showed up just a few times. The gene calls are TRBV5-1 and TRBJ2-3; D possibly corresponds to TRBD1 (5 bases). Germline V gene data show CDR1 as SGHRS and CDR2 as YFSETQ. The V end was cut by 7 bases, the J end by 6 bases, with 18 bases between. The CDR3 is made up of 14 amino acids. The CDR3 DNA follows: TGCGCCAGCTCGGCAGGGCATTCTGTGGATACGCAGTATTTT. Encoded protein: CASSAGHSVDTQYF.

For the CDR3, the DNA is TGCAGTGGGACGGGAACCGGGGAGCTGTTTTTT. Translated: CSGTGTGELFF. This chain uses TRBV20-1 with TRBJ2-2; maybe TRBD2 (5 bases). The CDR3 runs 11 residues. V lost 7 bases to trimming and J lost 5 bases, with 8 bases between them. Per the germline V gene, CDR1 is DFQATT and CDR2 is SNEGSKA (reference sequence).

About this clonotype itself: A junction end diverges from the germline sequence, so it may reflect a read error. The genes are TRBV20-1 and TRBJ2-1; D might be TRBD2 (6 bases). The V gene's germline CDR1 is DFQATT and CDR2 SNEGSKA (reference sequence). The CDR3 runs 14 residues. The CDR3 loop is CSARDLEGMGEQSF. In DNA, the CDR3 is TGCAGTGCTAGAGATCTGGAGGGAATGGGTGAGCAGTCCTTC.

This clonotype has just a few counts. The rearrangement joins TRBV20-1 to TRBJ2-1; 8 nucleotides line up with TRBD1. The CDR3 extends over 17 amino acids. Trimming removed 3 bases from V and 4 bases from J; junction bases left unmatched: 14. In germline, CDR1 is DFQATT, CDR2 SNEGSKA (reference sequence). CDR3 in DNA: TGCAGTGCTAGTGCTACAGGGGGGTACGGCCATTACAATGAGCAGTTCTTC. Translation gives CSASATGGYGHYNEQFF.

The genes are TRBV7-6 and TRBJ2-3; the D gene is possibly TRBD2 (6 bases). Germline CDR1 and CDR2: SGHVS and FNYEAQ. The CDR3 sequence is 13 residues long. V was trimmed by 5 bases and J by 3 bases, leaving 9 bases between them. This CDR3 reads CASSHGGTDTQYF. Written as DNA, the CDR3 is TGTGCCAGCAGCCATGGGGGGACAGATACGCAGTATTTT.

In this sample, this clonotype turned up a few times. The rearrangement links TRBV4-1 to TRBJ2-1; D may be TRBD1 (6 bases). The V gene lost 0 bases and the J gene lost 4 bases, with 13 bases spanning the gap. Germline V gene data show CDR1 as MGHRA and CDR2 as YSYEKL. This CDR3 contains 16 residues. CDR3 in DNA: TGCGCCAGCAGCCAAGACGGCAGGGGCCGGTACAATGAGCAGTTCTTC. It encodes CASSQDGRGRYNEQFF.

This clonotype was picked up a small number of times. V is TRBV20-1 and J is TRBJ2-1, with TRBD2 matching over 9 bases. There are 13 residues in the CDR3. Germline assignment: CDR1 DFQATT and CDR2 SNEGSKA (reference sequence). J gave up 5 bases and V 6 bases, and 5 bases lay outside the gene matches. As DNA, the CDR3 is TGCAGTGCGAGGACTAGCGAGAACAATGAGCAGTTCTTC. Its protein is CSARTSENNEQFF.

Only a few counts were recorded for this clonotype. The V and J genes are TRBV6-6 and TRBJ2-1, with D maybe TRBD2 (6 bases). The CDR3 has 13 amino acids. Germline lookup yields CDR1 MNHNY and CDR2 SVGAGI (reference sequence). Trimming pared 6 bases from V and 14 bases from J, leaving 20 bases between. The CDR3 DNA sequence: TGTGCCAGCAGAGCAGAGGTGGCGGGATTAAAGTTCTTC. Translation: CASRAEVAGLKFF.

The chain couples TRBV7-2 to TRBJ1-5; D gene ambiguous. The V and J ends lost 1 base and 6 bases respectively, with 13 bases between them. Germline V CDR1 and CDR2: SGHTA, FQGNSA. This CDR3 has 15 residues. CDR3 loop: CASSLGGPGRQPQHF. CDR3 sequence (DNA): TGTGCCAGCAGCTTAGGCGGACCCGGGCGTCAGCCCCAGCATTTT.

The V gene is TRBV6-5, the J gene TRBJ1-2, with no clear D. V gave up 2 bases and J gave up 4 bases, with 8 bases separating them. The CDR3 spans 13 residues. Per germline, CDR1 MNHEY and CDR2 SVGAGI. CDR3 protein: CASSYSGAYGYTF. The CDR3 DNA reads TGTGCCAGCAGTTACAGTGGAGCCTATGGCTACACCTTC.

The gene calls are TRBV30 and TRBJ1-2; D unresolved. Trimming left V 8 bases short and J 7 bases short, with 11 bases between. Germline assignment: CDR1 GTSNPN and CDR2 SVGIG (reference sequence). This CDR3 region has 10 residues. CDR3 nucleotide sequence: TGTGCCACCAAGAGCGGTGGCTACACCTTC. Protein product: CATKSGGYTF.

This clonotype was picked up a small number of times. This rearrangement joins TRBV28 to TRBJ1-1, with D possibly being TRBD1 (6 bases). The germline V gene has CDR1 MDHEN and CDR2 SYDVKM. Deletions cut 5 bases from V and 0 bases from J, with 19 bases between. The CDR3 consists of 17 residues. This chain's CDR3 is CASSGGTFAWMNTEAFF. The CDR3 DNA reads TGTGCCAGCAGTGGGGGGACATTTGCCTGGATGAACACTGAAGCTTTCTTT.

In this sample, this clonotype turned up a few times. The CDR3: CASSLWGTGGFTGELFF. The CDR3 nucleotides are TGTGCCAGCAGTTTATGGGGGACAGGGGGTTTCACCGGGGAGCTGTTTTTT. V usage is TRBV28 and J usage is TRBJ2-2; TRBD1 matches 11 bases. V was clipped by 0 bases and J by 4 bases; unmatched bases: 4. The CDR3 spans 17 residues. Germline CDR1 is MDHEN and CDR2 is SYDVKM.

The rearrangement joins TRBV6-1 to TRBJ2-3, with 10 bases identical to TRBD1. The V segment lost 4 bases and the J segment 2 bases; nucleotides outside the gene matches: 6. From germline, CDR1 is MNHNS and CDR2 SASEGT. CDR3 length: 16 amino acids. The CDR3 loop reads CASSAGTGAFTDTQYF. The CDR3 DNA reads as TGTGCCAGCAGTGCCGGGACAGGGGCGTTCACAGATACGCAGTATTTT.

This clonotype has just a few counts. CDR3 protein: CASSLGGPGYGYTF. The CDR3 bases are TGTGCCAGCAGCTTAGGGGGGCCTGGCTATGGCTACACCTTC. The V and J genes are TRBV7-3 and TRBJ1-2, with D possibly matching TRBD1 (6 bases). CDR3 length: 14 amino acids. Germline values: CDR1 SGHTA, CDR2 FQGTGA. Trimming removed 2 bases at V and 4 bases at J, with 11 bases between.

A few counts support this clonotype. This rearrangement joins TRBV4-3 to TRBJ2-7, with 8 nucleotides matching TRBD2. V was clipped by 4 bases and J by 3 bases; unmatched bases: 17. Germline lookup yields CDR1 LGHNA and CDR2 YSLEER. This CDR3 is 18 amino acids long. The CDR3 DNA follows: TGCGCCAGCAGCCGAGTAGCAGCGGGAGATGCGGAGGGCTACGAGCAGTACTTC. Protein sequence: CASSRVAAGDAEGYEQYF.

This clonotype was seen ten or more times. The CDR3 is CASSYGSPPGPGNEQFF. The CDR3 bases are TGTGCCAGCAGTTACGGGAGCCCACCGGGACCGGGTAATGAGCAGTTCTTC. The genes are TRBV6-5 and TRBJ2-1; D is tentatively TRBD1 or TRBD2 (5 bases each). From germline, CDR1 is MNHEY and CDR2 SVGAGI. The CDR3 is made up of 17 amino acids. V was cut by 2 bases and J by 7 bases, with 21 bases left in between.

This clonotype was counted only a few times. This chain uses TRBV10-3 with TRBJ2-2, with 15 bases fitting TRBD2. The CDR3 totals 20 residues. V shed 4 bases and J 3 bases; nucleotides not matched to a gene: 12. The germline CDR1 and CDR2 sequences are ENHRY and SYGVKD. The CDR3 DNA follows: TGTGCCATCAGTGCGGGTATTGGACTAGCGGGAGGGACGGACACCGGGGAGCTGTTTTTT. As protein: CAISAGIGLAGGTDTGELFF.

This rearrangement joins TRBV3-1 to TRBJ1-2; weak D call: TRBD1 (5 bases). V lost 5 bases and J lost 8, with 15 bases in between. The germline V gene encodes CDR1 LGHDT and CDR2 YNNKEL (reference sequence). The CDR3 contains 13 residues. DNA of the CDR3: TGTGCCAGCAGCGAGGGCAGGGACGGGGGCTACACCTTC. Residues: CASSEGRDGGYTF.

This clonotype has only a few counts. The chain joins TRBV7-3 to TRBJ2-6, with D perhaps given as TRBD1 or TRBD2 (7 bases each). Germline loops: CDR1 SGHTA, CDR2 FQGTGA. This CDR3 comprises 18 residues. The V end lost 5 bases, the J end lost 0 bases, and 17 bases lay between the germline ends. The CDR3 DNA reads TGTGCCAGCAGCCCCCAGACAGGGAGGGGCTCTGGGGCCAACGTCCTGACTTTC. Residues: CASSPQTGRGSGANVLTF.

This chain uses TRBV5-6 with TRBJ2-1, with D possibly called TRBD1 or TRBD2 (5 bases each). In germline, CDR1 is SGHDT, CDR2 YYEEEE. This CDR3 region has 11 residues. With 6 bases removed from V and 10 bases from J, the gap between germline ends came to 11 bases. CDR3 protein: CASNWGGEQFF. CDR3 in DNA: TGTGCCAGCAACTGGGGCGGGGAGCAGTTCTTC.

The J gene is TRBJ1-2, the V gene TRBV23-1; TRBD1 matches 9 bases. TRBV23-1 is assigned to the ORF class and has an uncertain function. V gave up 6 bases and J gave up 2 bases; unmatched junction bases: 10. This CDR3 is 16 amino acids long. The CDR3 region is CASSPSGQGQNYGYTF. CDR3 nucleotide sequence: TGCGCCAGCAGCCCTTCGGGACAGGGCCAAAACTATGGCTACACCTTC.

The chain is built from TRBV19 and TRBJ2-1; 7 bases are shared with TRBD2. V gave up 6 bases and J gave up 3 bases; unmatched junction bases: 8. The germline V gene has CDR1 LNHDA and CDR2 SQIVND (reference sequence). The CDR3 extends over 15 amino acids. The CDR3 loop reads CASRNRDYDYNEQFF. The CDR3 DNA reads TGTGCCAGTAGAAACCGGGACTACGACTACAATGAGCAGTTCTTC.

This clonotype occurred many times. The gene calls are TRBV13 and TRBJ2-3; TRBD2 aligns across 8 bases. With 2 bases clipped from V and 2 bases from J, the junction kept 6 bases outside the gene matches. Per germline, CDR1 PRHDT and CDR2 FYEKMQ (reference sequence). CDR3 length equals 16 residues. The CDR3 DNA follows: TGTGCCAGCAGCTTACAAGCGGGGGTTTTCACAGATACGCAGTATTTT. It yields the protein CASSLQAGVFTDTQYF.